This T cell receptor beta chain appears in the sequencing data of a study of blood T cell repertoires in COVID-19. Study background: The study drew acute and convalescent COVID-19 samples from the United States, Italy and Spain. The analysed material was cDNA or gDNA that came from T cells, B-cell-depleted T cells, or PBMCs.

TCRdb's copy holds only in-frame clones and misses some; the assay was immunoSEQ multiplex PCR. The sample lists 320,000 or so clones; less than 90% were seen once. Participants, about 18 to 89 years old, spanned approximately 26 US areas. Cohort allocation depended upon clinical history that participants reported. This clone showed up just once. Trimming took 4 bases from V and 0 from J; bases not matched to a gene: 3. The CDR3 has 15 residues. Germline lookup yields CDR1 MGHRA and CDR2 YSYEKL. The TCR was taken from a woman between 25 and 40 years old who had recovered from COVID-19. Sequenced input: PBMCs or T cells enriched from blood (not recorded which). This chain connects TRBV4-1 to TRBJ2-3; TRBD2 matches at 8 bases. CDR3 loop: CASSPGGGSTDTQYF. The CDR3 DNA reads TGCGCCAGCAGCCCCGGCGGGGGGAGCACAGATACGCAGTATTTT.